The 3 T cell receptor beta chains below were found in one sample sequenced in a study of blood T cell repertoires in COVID-19. Profiling relied on immunoSEQ multiplex PCR, and the TCRdb table lists in-frame clones only, not all of them. Altogether 250,000 to 350,000 clones are present, nearly 90% being singletons, with the ten largest covering around 4.5%. The sequencing input was PBMCs or T cells enriched from blood (not recorded which). The receptors stem from a woman younger than 30 with acute COVID-19.

This clone appeared once. The genes are TRBV18 and TRBJ1-4; unclear D gene. Looked up from germline, CDR1 is KGHSH and CDR2 is LQKENI. With 0 bases removed from V and 8 bases from J, the gap between germline ends came to 10 bases. The CDR3 loop spans 14 amino acids. For the CDR3, the DNA is TGTGCCAGCTCACCACCCTCCACCGGGGAAAAACTGTTTTTT. Protein sequence: CASSPPSTGEKLFF.

The CDR3 is CASVKTSRGPGKLFF. The CDR3 nucleotides are TGTGCCAGCGTTAAGACTTCCAGGGGGCCCGGAAAACTGTTTTTT. The V call is TRBV28, the J call TRBJ1-4; TRBD1 aligns across 8 bases. The CDR3 totals 15 residues. CDR1 and CDR2 from the germline V gene are MDHEN and SYDVKM. Trimming removed 8 bases from V and 10 bases from J; junction bases left unmatched: 15. The full variable domain, completed using reference TRBV28 and TRBJ1-4, is DVKVTQSSRYLVKRTGEKVFLECVQDMDHENMFWYRQDPGLGLRLIYFSYDVKMKEKGDIPEGYSVSREKKERFSLILESASTNQTSMYLCASVKTSRGPGKLFFGSGTQLSVL.

As for this clone: Other nucleotide sequences in the sample specify the same CDR3. The rearrangement links TRBV28 to TRBJ1-2; 7 bases align to TRBD1. Germline loops: CDR1 MDHEN, CDR2 SYDVKM. The CDR3 loop spans 13 amino acids. Trimming cost V 6 bases and J 2 bases; bases outside gene matches: 3. The CDR3 here is CASSLGQNYGYTF. Written as DNA, the CDR3 is TGTGCCAGCAGCTTGGGACAGAACTATGGCTACACCTTC.